This record concerns one TCR beta chain sequence. These data originate in a study of blood T cell repertoires in COVID-19. Study details: The United States, Italy and Spain provided the acute and convalescent COVID-19 samples. PBMCs, B-cell-depleted T cells, or T cells were the source of the cDNA or gDNA that made up the material.

CDR1 is SGDLS and CDR2 is YYNGEE in the germline V gene. Trimming cost V 4 bases and J 1 base, with 11 bases left between them. CDR3 length: 14 amino acids. The assay was immunoSEQ multiplex PCR, and TCRdb's table has in-frame clones only and misses some. This sample has some 180,000 clones; around 90% occur once, and the top ten carry roughly 2.5%. Sample: peripheral blood. The chain couples TRBV9 to TRBJ1-1; D unresolved. This receptor was identified in an elderly woman with COVID-19, enrolled during active disease. DNA of the CDR3: TGTGCCAGCAGCCTAGGAAGCGCGAACACTGAAGCTTTCTTT. Translating it yields CASSLGSANTEAFF.